A single sample gave rise to the 26 T cell receptor beta chains below, sequenced in a study of T cells of healthy individuals (dated 2018 in TCRdb). The method behind the library was 5' RACE. Instrument on record: Illumina MiSeq. The raw public reads went through TCRdb reprocessing: fastp at Q25, MiXCR clone calling, in-frame beta chains kept. Every distinct CDR3 protein forms one entry, paired with its most common genes and DNA. The sample contains tens of thousands of distinct CDR3 sequences, roughly 15% of them found a single time. The ten most abundant clones make up around 4.5% of the sample. These TCRs come from a human donor in good health.

This chain uses TRBV20-1 with TRBJ2-1, with 7 bases identical to TRBD2. The CDR3 spans 15 residues. Germline CDR1 DFQATT, CDR2 SNEGSKA (reference sequence). The junction had 11 bases not matched to a gene; V was cut back by 6 bases and J by 3 bases. The CDR3 DNA reads TGCAGTGCCCCTTCTTGGGCTAGCGGCTACAATGAGCAGTTCTTC. Its translation: CSAPSWASGYNEQFF.

This clonotype was seen many times. The chain joins TRBV29-1 to TRBJ2-7; 7 nucleotides agree with TRBD2. Germline lookup yields CDR1 SQVTM and CDR2 ANQGSEA. The length of the CDR3 is 13 residues. Losses at the gene ends were 7 bases for V and 2 bases for J; bases not matched to a gene: 8. The CDR3 protein is CSASSGTPYEQYF. CDR3 bases: TGCAGCGCGTCCAGCGGGACCCCCTACGAGCAGTACTTC.

The chain couples TRBV3-1 to TRBJ1-6; no definite D call. The germline V gene has CDR1 LGHDT and CDR2 YNNKEL (reference sequence). The CDR3 totals 16 residues. V lost 4 bases, J lost 7 bases, and 17 bases lay in between. The CDR3 DNA reads TGTGCCAGCAGCCGAGATATAGCGACGGTCAATTCACCCCTCCACTTT. Amino acid sequence: CASSRDIATVNSPLHF.

The table lists this clonotype with many counts. The chain is built from TRBV10-3 and TRBJ1-1; tentative D call: TRBD1 (6 bases). The V gene's germline CDR1 is ENHRY and CDR2 SYGVKD. This CDR3 has 13 residues. V dropped 4 bases and J dropped 3 bases, with 9 bases sitting between them. Here the CDR3 DNA reads TGTGCCATCAGTGGGACAGAGGACACTGAAGCTTTCTTT. Its protein product is CAISGTEDTEAFF.

This clonotype was counted a few times. This chain connects TRBV7-9 to TRBJ2-1; no firm D call. The CDR3 runs to 15 residues. The germline gives CDR1 SEHNR, CDR2 FQNEAQ (reference sequence). V was shortened by 2 bases and J by 0 bases, with 8 bases between the two germline ends. The DNA for the CDR3 is TGTGCCAGCAGCTTATCACTGAGCTCCTACAATGAGCAGTTCTTC. This gives the protein CASSLSLSSYNEQFF.

This clonotype came up many times. The rearrangement joins TRBV29-1 to TRBJ2-2; 7 bases agree with TRBD1. Germline values: CDR1 SQVTM, CDR2 ANQGSEA. J was trimmed by 4 bases and V by 7 bases; bases with no gene match: 9. This CDR3 has 14 amino acids. CDR3 sequence: CSAAKGAITGELFF. The CDR3 bases are TGCAGCGCCGCCAAGGGGGCGATCACCGGGGAGCTGTTTTTT.

The chain is built from TRBV28 and TRBJ1-2, with D perhaps TRBD1 (5 bases). CDR1 and CDR2 from the germline V gene are MDHEN and SYDVKM. The CDR3 totals 13 residues. Trimming cost V 7 bases and J 2 bases, with 11 bases left between them. The CDR3 nucleotides are TGTGCCAGCATGGCGGAGGGGAACTATGGCTACACCTTC. Its translation: CASMAEGNYGYTF.

This clonotype has only a few counts. The rearrangement links TRBV28 to TRBJ2-3, with D possibly TRBD2 on 7 matching bases. Looked up from germline, CDR1 is MDHEN and CDR2 is SYDVKM. This CDR3 is 15 amino acids long. The V end lost 2 bases, the J end lost 4 bases, and 13 bases lay between the germline ends. The CDR3 region is CASSLAGAGADTQYF. CDR3 in DNA: TGTGCCAGCAGTTTAGCGGGGGCGGGGGCAGATACGCAGTATTTT.

This chain links TRBV5-6 with TRBJ2-3; D ambiguous. The CDR3 sequence is 16 residues long. V was shortened by 3 bases and J by 0 bases, with 14 bases between the two germline ends. Germline assignment: CDR1 SGHDT and CDR2 YYEEEE. The CDR3 is CASSSVLVTSTDTQYF. DNA of the CDR3: TGTGCCAGCAGCTCAGTCCTCGTAACTAGCACAGATACGCAGTATTTT.

The chain employs TRBV10-2 and TRBJ2-3; TRBD2 agrees at 15 bases. The CDR3 runs 15 residues. V was clipped by 9 bases and J by 3 bases; unmatched bases: 4. Per germline, CDR1 WSHSY and CDR2 SAAADI. CDR3 DNA: TGCGCCAGTAGGACTAGCGGGGGGGCAACAGATACGCAGTATTTT. Translating it yields CASRTSGGATDTQYF.

The sample holds a few counts of this clonotype. The chain recombines TRBV5-1 with TRBJ1-1; the match to TRBD1 covers 7 bases. Per the germline V gene, CDR1 is SGHRS and CDR2 is YFSETQ. The CDR3 consists of 15 residues. J was trimmed by 6 bases and V by 0 bases; bases with no gene match: 8. CDR3 bases: TGCGCCAGCAGCTTGGGTAGGGGGCGTGTGGCTGAAGCTTTCTTT. Residues: CASSLGRGRVAEAFF.

This clonotype appeared a few times. The chain joins TRBV6-2 or TRBV6-3 to TRBJ1-5; TRBD1 might be the D (6 bases). This CDR3 contains 15 residues. Trimming left V 8 bases short and J 2 bases short, with 16 bases between. The germline gives CDR1 MNHEY, CDR2 SVGEGT. CDR3 protein: CASCRGQGGNQPQHF. CDR3 nucleotide sequence: TGTGCCAGCTGTCGGGGGCAGGGCGGCAATCAGCCCCAGCATTTT.

This clonotype has at least ten counts. V usage is TRBV2 and J usage is TRBJ2-3; no definite D call. Germline CDR1 reads SNHLY; CDR2 reads FYNNEI. CDR3 length: 14 residues. Trimming pared 1 base from V and 4 bases from J, leaving 9 bases between. The chain's CDR3 is CASSEDIFPDTQYF. The CDR3 DNA reads TGTGCCAGCAGTGAAGATATCTTCCCAGATACGCAGTATTTT.

This clonotype turned up a few times. The chain joins TRBV6-6 to TRBJ2-1; unclear D gene. This CDR3 is 11 amino acids long. Germline assignment: CDR1 MNHNY and CDR2 SVGAGI (reference sequence). V gave up 3 bases and J gave up 7 bases, with 4 bases separating them. CDR3 residues: CASSYGNEQFF. The CDR3 coding sequence is TGTGCCAGCAGTTATGGTAATGAGCAGTTCTTC.

This clonotype has more than one count but fewer than ten. The chain combines TRBV7-9 with TRBJ2-5; a possible D gene is TRBD2 (6 bases). CDR1 and CDR2 (germline): SEHNR, FQNEAQ (reference sequence). The CDR3 covers 13 residues. V was pared by 2 bases and J by 6 bases, with 10 bases between. This CDR3 is CASSLSGGKTQYF. The DNA of the CDR3 is TGTGCCAGCAGCTTATCCGGGGGAAAGACCCAGTACTTC.

This clonotype was detected ten times or more. The V and J genes are TRBV6-4 and TRBJ1-1; 8 bases agree with TRBD1. V shed 4 bases, J shed 5 bases, and the junction held 6 bases outside the gene matches. Germline CDR1 and CDR2: MRHNA and SNTAGT. The CDR3 contains 14 residues. CDR3 protein: CASSGTGKETEAFF. The CDR3 DNA reads TGTGCCAGCAGTGGGACAGGGAAAGAGACTGAAGCTTTCTTT.

Regarding this clonotype: The junction differs from germline at one of its ends, possibly a read error. The chain recombines TRBV12-3 or TRBV12-4 with TRBJ1-5; D is possibly TRBD1 (5 bases). This CDR3 comprises 14 residues. CDR3 residues: CASSRRDPGQHQHF. DNA of the CDR3: TGTGCCAGCAGCCGGCGGGACCCCGGGCAGCACCAGCATTTT.

This clonotype has ten or more counts. The chain carries TRBV4-1 and TRBJ1-4; D remains unclear. CDR1 is MGHRA and CDR2 is YSYEKL in the germline V gene. CDR3 length equals 13 residues. Trimming cost V 1 base and J 4 bases, with 4 bases left between them. The CDR3 bases are TGCGCCAGCAGCCAAGGCCTTAATGAAAAACTGTTTTTT. Residues: CASSQGLNEKLFF.

This clonotype has just a few counts. The genes are TRBV9 and TRBJ1-1; 7 bases agree with TRBD1. V dropped 3 bases and J dropped 1; count of bases not matched to a gene: 12. This CDR3 region has 17 residues. Germline V gene sequence: CDR1 SGDLS, CDR2 YYNGEE. Written as DNA, the CDR3 is TGTGCCAGCAGCGCGGGGGGAGCAGGGGGTAAGAACACTGAAGCTTTCTTT. Its translation is CASSAGGAGGKNTEAFF.

The chain combines TRBV5-4 with TRBJ2-7; 8 bases agree with TRBD1. Germline values: CDR1 SGHNT, CDR2 YYREEE (reference sequence). The V and J ends lost 6 bases and 6 bases, in that order; junction bases with no gene match: 11. This CDR3 is 14 amino acids long. The CDR3 is CASTRDRGGGEQYF. The DNA of the CDR3 is TGTGCCAGCACCCGAGACAGGGGAGGAGGCGAGCAGTACTTC. Full variable domain (rest looked up from reference TRBV5-4 and TRBJ2-7): ETGVTQSPTHLIKTRGQQVTLRCSSQSGHNTVSWYQQALGQGPQFIFQYYREEENGRGNFPPRFSGLQFPNYSSELNVNALELDDSALYLCASTRDRGGGEQYFGPGTRLTVT.

The chain joins TRBV7-2 to TRBJ2-2; D ambiguous. The CDR3 loop spans 16 amino acids. Germline V gives CDR1 SGHTA, CDR2 FQGNSA. Deletions cut 3 bases from V and 5 bases from J, with 16 bases between. The CDR3 DNA follows: TGTGCCAGCAGCTTGTGGGGTCCCTCGGGTACCGGGGAGCTGTTTTTT. It is translated as CASSLWGPSGTGELFF.

Only a few counts were recorded for this clonotype. The J gene is TRBJ1-2, the V gene TRBV7-2; TRBD1 aligns across 10 bases. Germline CDR1 reads SGHTA; CDR2 reads FQGNSA. CDR3 length equals 16 residues. Losses at the gene ends were 5 bases for V and 4 bases for J; bases not matched to a gene: 10. This CDR3 is CASSPRNGQGVYGYTF. The CDR3 nucleotides are TGTGCCAGCAGCCCCCGTAACGGACAGGGGGTCTATGGCTACACCTTC.

This clonotype has a handful of counts. In DNA form, the CDR3 reads TGCGCCAGCAGTCACGACAGGGACACTGAAGCTTTCTTT. Translating it yields CASSHDRDTEAFF. V and J are TRBV10-2 and TRBJ1-1, with 7 bases identical to TRBD1. This CDR3 is 13 amino acids long. Trimming cost V 5 bases and J 3 bases; bases outside gene matches: 3. Germline V gene data show CDR1 as WSHSY and CDR2 as SAAADI.

The V gene is TRBV7-9, the J gene TRBJ1-2; D is perhaps TRBD1 (6 bases). V lost 4 bases to trimming and J lost 6 bases, with 15 bases between them. This CDR3 spans 14 amino acids. The germline CDR1 and CDR2 sequences are SEHNR and FQNEAQ (reference sequence). The DNA of the CDR3 is TGTGCCAGCAGCTCTAGCAGGGGAGAGAATGGCTACACCTTC. Encoded protein: CASSSSRGENGYTF.

This clonotype was seen many times. V usage is TRBV20-1 and J usage is TRBJ2-1, with 11 nucleotides matching TRBD1. The CDR3 has 16 amino acids. The germline CDR1 and CDR2 sequences are DFQATT and SNEGSKA (reference sequence). With V trimmed by 0 bases and J by 1 base, 2 bases remained unmatched. The CDR3 DNA follows: TGCAGTGCTAGAGACGGGACAGGGGGGTCCTACAATGAGCAGTTCTTC. Its protein is CSARDGTGGSYNEQFF.

CDR3 nucleotides: TGCAGTGCTAGTGAAACAGGGGTTGGCTACACCTTC. Encoded protein: CSASETGVGYTF. The chain is built from TRBV20-1 and TRBJ1-2, with 7 bases matching TRBD1. The CDR3 loop spans 12 amino acids. After removal of 3 bases from V and 7 bases from J, the junction contained 5 bases not matched to a gene. Germline CDR1 reads DFQATT; CDR2 reads SNEGSKA (reference sequence).